The T cell receptor beta chain described here comes from a study of shared clonotypes between healthy human individuals. Turning to the study itself: Researchers assigned three CD4 naive, three CD4 memory, two CD8 naive and one CD8 memory plate to each donor.

Naive CD8 cells lacked CD45RO and underwent positive selection for CCR7, leaving out terminally differentiated effector memory CD45RA+ cells. The donors were adults (healthy and HIV-negative) with no recent acute infections or vaccinations. A remark on this clone: Its antigen is unidentified.

Study outcomes and limitations: It was the non-shared clonotypes that had lower generation probabilities than clonotypes shared by all four donors.

Clones were sequenced by immunoSEQ multiplex PCR, and TCRdb holds only the in-frame ones, with some missing. There are millions of clones in the sample; about 95% occur only once, and 0.9% to 1.3% lies in the top ten. From germline, CDR1 is SNHLY and CDR2 FYNNEI. The CDR3 runs 11 residues. After removal of 8 bases from V and 10 bases from J, the junction contained 4 bases not matched to a gene. The receptor was derived from a man aged 18-30 years in good health. Input material: naive CD8+ T cells sorted from blood. The chain has TRBV2 and TRBJ2-2; 7 bases agree with TRBD1. The DNA of the CDR3 is TGTGCCAGCCAAACAGGGGTGGAGCTGTTTTTT. Its translation is CASQTGVELFF.